These 8 T cell receptor beta chains originate from one sample sequenced in a study of T-cell reconstitution after alpha-beta-depleted transplantation in children. Using unique molecular identifiers, the investigators prepared the TCRbeta library. TCRdb reprocessed the PCR reads via MiXCR and lists one record per CDR3 protein. The table has hundreds of thousands of distinct CDR3 sequences, 10% to 15% seen once. This specimen consisted of PBMCs, obtained before TCRalphabeta/CD19-depleted stem cell transplant. The receptors originated from a girl aged 2 to 9 with congenital amegakaryocytic thrombocytopenia, due to receive a stem cell transplant.

There are many counts of this clonotype. The genes are TRBV12-3 or TRBV12-4 and TRBJ2-2, with TRBD2 matching over 9 bases. This CDR3 comprises 17 residues. V was pared by 5 bases and J by 10 bases, with 17 bases of the junction left unmatched. The CDR3, as DNA: TGTGCCAGCAGTCCACTCAAAGTAGCGGGAGATAAGGAGGAGCTGTTTTTT. It translates to CASSPLKVAGDKEELFF.

There are a few counts of this clonotype. The CDR3 region is CASSLWTASNSPLHF. The CDR3 DNA reads TGCGCCAGCAGCTTGTGGACGGCCTCCAATTCACCCCTCCACTTT. The V and J genes are TRBV5-1 and TRBJ1-6; D gene uncertain. The CDR3 sequence is 15 residues long. Germline V gene sequence: CDR1 SGHRS, CDR2 YFSETQ. The ends were cut back, 1 base at V and 7 bases at J, with 12 bases in the middle. Complete variable domain (other parts from reference TRBV5-1 and TRBJ1-6): KAGVTQTPRYLIKTRGQQVTLSCSPISGHRSVSWYQQTPGQGLQFLFEYFSETQRNKGNFPGRFSGRQFSNSRSEMNVSTLELGDSALYLCASSLWTASNSPLHFGNGTRLTVT.

This clonotype was counted a few times. The V gene is TRBV15, the J gene TRBJ2-3; TRBD2 is a possible D gene (7 bases). The CDR3 is made up of 13 amino acids. Germline V CDR1 and CDR2: LNHNV, YYDKDF (reference sequence). Trimming cost V 7 bases and J 5 bases, with 13 bases left between them. CDR3 DNA: TGTGCCACCAAATCTAGGGGGGGAGATACGCAGTATTTT. Its translation is CATKSRGGDTQYF.

This clonotype was detected ten times or more. The chain carries TRBV10-3 and TRBJ2-1; 7 nucleotides line up with TRBD2. V lost 2 bases, J lost 5 bases, and 9 bases stayed unmatched. Germline CDR1 and CDR2: ENHRY and SYGVKD. This CDR3 contains 16 residues. CDR3 DNA: TGTGCCATCAGTGAGGCCCCACTAGCGCCAAACAATGAGCAGTTCTTC. Its translation is CAISEAPLAPNNEQFF.

There are a few counts of this clonotype. The genes are TRBV15 and TRBJ2-1, with 11 bases that match TRBD2. This CDR3 contains 16 residues. Germline trimming cut 1 base from V and 6 bases from J; bases unmatched to any gene: 5. Germline loops: CDR1 LNHNV, CDR2 YYDKDF (reference sequence). This CDR3 is CATSRGLAGSRNEQFF. CDR3 in DNA: TGTGCCACCAGCAGAGGACTAGCGGGGAGCCGCAATGAGCAGTTCTTC.

This clonotype was recorded a few times. The rearrangement joins TRBV15 to TRBJ2-1; 11 nucleotides match TRBD1. V lost 3 bases and J lost 8; bases outside the gene matches: 9. The CDR3 consists of 16 residues. CDR1 and CDR2 (germline): LNHNV, YYDKDF (reference sequence). CDR3: CATSRSRDRGIDEQFF. The CDR3 nucleotides are TGTGCCACCAGCAGGTCAAGGGACAGGGGGATCGATGAGCAGTTCTTC.

Ten or more counts support this clonotype. This chain joins TRBV5-1 and TRBJ2-7; TRBD1 matches 10 bases. V was pared by 4 bases and J by 4 bases, with 8 bases of the junction left unmatched. Germline loops: CDR1 SGHRS, CDR2 YFSETQ. The CDR3 has 15 residues. This CDR3 reads CASSVAGTGVYEQYF. The CDR3 coding sequence is TGCGCCAGCAGCGTAGCCGGGACAGGGGTTTACGAGCAGTACTTC.

A word on this clonotype: Possible read error: a much larger clone is one base away. The J gene is TRBJ1-2, the V gene TRBV3-1; 7 nucleotides align to TRBD1. The germline V gene has CDR1 LGHDT and CDR2 YNNKEL (reference sequence). This CDR3 spans 15 amino acids. CDR3 DNA: TGTGCCGGCAGCCTGAGCGGGACAGCTAACTATGGCTACACCTTC. It codes for CAGSLSGTANYGYTF.